Presented here are 22 T cell receptor beta chains from one specimen sequenced in a study of beta chain features in type 1 diabetes (dated by TCRdb to 2017 to 2018). The protocol used for the library was the immunoSEQ multiplex PCR assay. All of the isolated RNA was reverse transcribed with the High Capacity cDNA Reverse Transcription Kit, so expressed TCRB transcripts were sequenced. The table was pulled from immuneACCESS by TCRdb, which kept in-frame rearrangements only. Such tables lose some clones; where checked, under half of the loss comes from unresolved V genes, and the rest has no known cause. Recorded for this sample are about 140,000 clones; about 9.7% of them occurred a single time. 0.65% of the sample is held by the ten biggest clonotypes. The sequencing input was central memory CD4+ T cells from blood. All receptors derive from a middle-aged woman in good health.

The V gene is TRBV4-3, the J gene TRBJ2-2; D possibly corresponds to TRBD1 (6 bases). Germline V CDR1 and CDR2: LGHNA, YSLEER. CDR3 size: 12 residues. V was pared by 4 bases and J by 7 bases, with 7 bases between. The CDR3: CASSLGGGELFF. DNA for the CDR3: TGCGCCAGCAGCCTAGGGGGCGGGGAGCTGTTTTTT.

The chain carries TRBV9 and TRBJ2-2; 10 positions match TRBD1. This CDR3 comprises 16 residues. The J segment lost 6 bases and the V segment lost 4 bases, leaving 9 bases of the junction unmatched. The V gene's germline CDR1 is SGDLS and CDR2 YYNGEE. CDR3 loop: CASSLTEGTGAGELFF. The CDR3 DNA reads as TGTGCCAGCAGCCTAACAGAGGGGACAGGGGCCGGGGAGCTGTTTTTT. Drawing the rest from reference TRBV9 and TRBJ2-2, the complete variable domain is DSGVTQTPKHLITATGQRVTLRCSPRSGDLSVYWYQQSLDQGLQFLIQYYNGEERAKGNILERFSAQQFPDLHSELNLSSLELGDSALYFCASSLTEGTGAGELFFGEGSRLTVL.

The V and J genes are TRBV6-5 and TRBJ2-4, with TRBD1 matching 7 bases. The length of the CDR3 is 14 residues. Germline V CDR1 and CDR2: MNHEY, SVGAGI. V shed 4 bases, J shed 8 bases, and the junction held 8 bases outside the gene matches. The DNA for the CDR3 is TGTGCCAGCAGTTTCGGACAGGCCGGGGACATTCAGTACTTC. It translates to CASSFGQAGDIQYF.

This clone was recorded at least ten times. The chain recombines TRBV10-3 with TRBJ1-6; the match to TRBD1 covers 7 bases. Looked up from germline, CDR1 is ENHRY and CDR2 is SYGVKD. V shed 2 bases and J 10 bases; nucleotides not matched to a gene: 8. This CDR3 spans 15 amino acids. CDR3 residues: CAISEARQGSSPLHF. The CDR3 DNA is TGTGCCATCAGTGAGGCCAGACAGGGATCATCACCCCTCCACTTT.

This clone has a handful of counts. The chain joins TRBV2 to TRBJ2-5; 10 bases match TRBD2. Germline V CDR1 and CDR2: SNHLY, FYNNEI. The ends lost 6 bases at V and 0 bases at J; junction bases unmatched: 7. CDR3 length equals 16 residues. In DNA, the CDR3 is TGTGCCAGCAGGGACCTCGGACTAGCGGACCAAGAGACCCAGTACTTC. Protein: CASRDLGLADQETQYF.

This clone was detected only a few times. The chain joins TRBV4-3 to TRBJ2-2; the D gene is possibly TRBD2 (5 bases). Germline loops: CDR1 LGHNA, CDR2 YSLEER. V lost 1 base and J lost 6, with 9 bases in between. The CDR3 is made up of 14 amino acids. CDR3 bases: TGCGCCAGCAGCCAAGGGTCGAGGGCCGGGGAGCTGTTTTTT. It yields the protein CASSQGSRAGELFF.

This clone was counted only a few times. The V and J genes are TRBV19 and TRBJ2-2, with 7 bases that match TRBD1. Germline CDR1 LNHDA, CDR2 SQIVND (reference sequence). This CDR3 comprises 16 residues. V dropped 4 bases and J dropped 4; count of bases not matched to a gene: 9. For the CDR3, the DNA is TGTGCCAGTAGTAGTCGAGGGGGCTCGGGCACCGGGGAGCTGTTTTTT. Translated: CASSSRGGSGTGELFF.

This clone was detected once. The V and J genes are TRBV4-3 and TRBJ2-1, with D perhaps matching TRBD1 (6 bases). From germline, CDR1 is LGHNA and CDR2 YSLEER. V was pared by 1 base and J by 3 bases, with 13 bases between. The CDR3 spans 16 residues. The CDR3 region is CASSQVVDRNYNEQFF. The CDR3 bases are TGCGCCAGCAGCCAAGTCGTGGACAGAAACTACAATGAGCAGTTCTTC.

The V call is TRBV2, the J call TRBJ2-1, with 8 bases aligning to TRBD1. The CDR3 has 15 amino acids. V shed 5 bases and J 1 base; nucleotides not matched to a gene: 4. In germline, CDR1 is SNHLY, CDR2 FYNNEI. The chain's CDR3 is CASSFTGGSYNEQFF. Written as DNA, the CDR3 is TGTGCCAGCAGTTTCACAGGGGGGTCCTACAATGAGCAGTTCTTC.

The chain has TRBV5-3 and TRBJ2-5; 12 nucleotides line up with TRBD2. TRBV5-3 qualifies as an ORF whose function is uncertain. V gave up 5 bases and J gave up 4 bases; unmatched junction bases: 6. This CDR3 has 15 amino acids. The CDR3 DNA reads as TGTGCCAGAAGACGGGGACTAGCGGGTCGAGAGACCCAGTACTTC. This codes for CARRRGLAGRETQYF.

The chain combines TRBV7-2 with TRBJ2-1; 9 bases match TRBD2. Germline CDR1 is SGHTA and CDR2 is FQGNSA. The CDR3 has 16 amino acids. Trimming removed 3 bases from V and 8 bases from J; junction bases left unmatched: 11. The CDR3 coding sequence is TGTGCCAGCAGCTTCCGCGGGGGGGCATTGGTAGATGAGCAGTTCTTC. Translation gives CASSFRGGALVDEQFF.

This chain connects TRBV9 to TRBJ2-7, with 12 bases lining up with TRBD2. CDR3 length: 14 amino acids. Trimming cost V 1 base and J 6 bases; bases outside gene matches: 2. Germline V gives CDR1 SGDLS, CDR2 YYNGEE. The CDR3 sequence: CASSVILAGGEQYF. CDR3 in DNA: TGTGCCAGCAGCGTAATACTAGCGGGAGGCGAGCAGTACTTC.

To note about this clone: This specimen includes other DNA sequences encoding the same CDR3. V usage is TRBV5-4 and J usage is TRBJ2-5; maybe TRBD1 (6 bases). The CDR3 has 14 residues. V was shortened by 2 bases and J by 2 bases, with 10 bases between the two germline ends. CDR1 SGHNT and CDR2 YYREEE come from the germline V gene (reference sequence). The CDR3 region is CASSFTGSQETQYF. The CDR3 coding sequence is TGTGCCAGCAGCTTCACAGGGAGTCAAGAGACCCAGTACTTC.

The rearrangement joins TRBV5-8 to TRBJ2-7; the D gene is possibly TRBD2 (7 bases). This CDR3 is 16 amino acids long. Germline CDR1 SGHTS, CDR2 YDEGEE. The germline V and J ends were trimmed by 1 base and 0 bases, with 14 bases remaining between them. The DNA for the CDR3 is TGTGCCAGCAGCTTGTCACCGGGGGGCTTCTCCTACGAGCAGTACTTC. Its protein product is CASSLSPGGFSYEQYF.

This clone has more than one count but fewer than ten. The V gene is TRBV7-9, the J gene TRBJ2-2, with D hard to call. The ends were cut back, 3 bases at V and 3 bases at J, with 8 bases in the middle. Germline V gives CDR1 SEHNR, CDR2 FQNEAQ (reference sequence). This CDR3 has 14 amino acids. The DNA for the CDR3 is TGTGCCAGCAGCTTTAGCTACGACACCGGGGAGCTGTTTTTT. Encoded protein: CASSFSYDTGELFF.

V is TRBV18 and J is TRBJ2-5, with 7 positions matching TRBD2. CDR3 length equals 14 residues. Germline V gene data show CDR1 as KGHSH and CDR2 as LQKENI. The ends lost 0 bases at V and 4 bases at J; junction bases unmatched: 2. The CDR3 reads CASSPPSSGETQYF. CDR3 nucleotides: TGTGCCAGCTCACCACCGTCTAGCGGAGAGACCCAGTACTTC.

There are a few counts of this clone. The V gene is TRBV12-5, the J gene TRBJ2-5, with D maybe TRBD2 (5 bases). Trimming cost V 0 bases and J 9 bases, with 8 bases left between them. CDR1 is LGHNT, CDR2 FRNRAP, per germline. This CDR3 contains 12 residues. CDR3 coding DNA: TGTGCTAGTGGTTTGGTACGGGGAGCCCAGTACTTC. Translated, it gives CASGLVRGAQYF. The variable domain in full, completed from reference TRBV12-5 and TRBJ2-5, reads DARVTQTPRHKVTEMGQEVTMRCQPILGHNTVFWYRQTMMQGLELLAYFRNRAPLDDSGMPKDRFSAEMPDATLATLKIQPSEPRDSAVYFCASGLVRGAQYFGPGTRLLVL.

This clone was seen a few times. The chain carries TRBV4-3 and TRBJ1-2; perhaps TRBD1 as D (5 bases). Trimming left V 0 bases short and J 7 bases short, with 12 bases between. Germline values: CDR1 LGHNA, CDR2 YSLEER. CDR3 length equals 14 residues. CDR3 coding DNA: TGCGCCAGCAGCCAAGATATAGGGGTTCGTGGCTACACCTTC. It specifies CASSQDIGVRGYTF.

This clone was seen ten or more times. The chain carries TRBV27 and TRBJ2-1, with 12 nucleotides matching TRBD2. The V gene end was trimmed by 2 bases and the J gene end by 0 bases; junction bases not matched to a gene: 8. Germline V gene sequence: CDR1 MNHEY, CDR2 SMNVEV (reference sequence). This CDR3 region has 19 residues. The DNA for the CDR3 is TGTGCCAGCAGTTTACTGGGACTAGCGGGTTCGAGCTCCTACAATGAGCAGTTCTTC. This gives the protein CASSLLGLAGSSSYNEQFF.

The CDR3 loop is CASSPGGLGGYTF. The DNA of the CDR3 is TGTGCCAGCTCGCCCGGAGGGTTGGGTGGCTACACCTTC. The genes are TRBV18 and TRBJ1-2; D is undetermined. The germline V gene has CDR1 KGHSH and CDR2 LQKENI. The CDR3 totals 13 residues. Between the trimmed V and J ends, which lost 6 bases and 7 bases, there was a span of 15 bases.

This clone has only a few counts. The rearrangement uses TRBV6-6 and TRBJ2-2; D possibly corresponds to TRBD1 (6 bases). V lost 6 bases, J lost 7 bases, and 15 bases lay in between. The CDR3 covers 14 residues. CDR1 and CDR2 from the germline V gene are MNHNY and SVGAGI (reference sequence). CDR3 region: CASRPSGVGGELFF. CDR3 sequence (DNA): TGTGCCAGCAGGCCATCAGGGGTGGGCGGGGAGCTGTTTTTT.

This clone came up a few times. This chain joins TRBV7-9 and TRBJ1-1, with TRBD1 identical over 10 bases. CDR3 length: 15 residues. Germline V CDR1 and CDR2: SEHNR, FQNEAQ (reference sequence). Trimming took 5 bases from V and 3 from J; bases not matched to a gene: 6. CDR3 in DNA: TGTGCCAGCAGCCCGAGACAGGGGGCGTACACTGAAGCTTTCTTT. Its protein is CASSPRQGAYTEAFF.